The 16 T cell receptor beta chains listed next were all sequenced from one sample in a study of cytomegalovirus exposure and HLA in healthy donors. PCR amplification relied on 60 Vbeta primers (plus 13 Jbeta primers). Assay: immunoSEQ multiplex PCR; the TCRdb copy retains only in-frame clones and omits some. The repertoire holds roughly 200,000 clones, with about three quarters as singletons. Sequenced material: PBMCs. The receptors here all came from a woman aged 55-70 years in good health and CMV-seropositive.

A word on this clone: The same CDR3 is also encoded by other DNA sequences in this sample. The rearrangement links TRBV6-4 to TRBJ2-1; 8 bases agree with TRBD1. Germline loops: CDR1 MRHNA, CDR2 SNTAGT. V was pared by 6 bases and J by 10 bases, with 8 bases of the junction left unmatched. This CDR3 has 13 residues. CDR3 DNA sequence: TGTGCCAGCAGCGGACAGGGTACGGGGGAGCAGTTCTTC. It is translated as CASSGQGTGEQFF.

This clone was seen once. In nucleotides, the CDR3 is TGTGCCATCAGTGAGCGGGGTACTTTAGTCTACGAGCAGTACTTC. Protein sequence: CAISERGTLVYEQYF. The chain couples TRBV10-3 to TRBJ2-5, with a tentative D call TRBD2 (5 bases). The J call may be mistaken, given a closer DNA end match to TRBJ2-7. Germline CDR1 and CDR2: ENHRY and SYGVKD. CDR3 length equals 15 residues.

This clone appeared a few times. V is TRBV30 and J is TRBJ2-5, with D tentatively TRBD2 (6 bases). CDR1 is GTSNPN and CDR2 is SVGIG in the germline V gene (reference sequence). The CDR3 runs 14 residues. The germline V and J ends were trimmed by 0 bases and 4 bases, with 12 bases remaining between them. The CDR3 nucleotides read TGTGCCTGGAGTGTTCTAGCGAGTCGAGAGACCCAGTACTTC. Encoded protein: CAWSVLASRETQYF.

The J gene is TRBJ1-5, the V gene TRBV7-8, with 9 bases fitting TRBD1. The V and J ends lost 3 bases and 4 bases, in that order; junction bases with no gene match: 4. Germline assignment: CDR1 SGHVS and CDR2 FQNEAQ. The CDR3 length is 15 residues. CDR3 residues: CASSFGQGLNQPQHF. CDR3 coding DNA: TGTGCCAGCAGCTTTGGACAGGGGCTTAATCAGCCCCAGCATTTT.

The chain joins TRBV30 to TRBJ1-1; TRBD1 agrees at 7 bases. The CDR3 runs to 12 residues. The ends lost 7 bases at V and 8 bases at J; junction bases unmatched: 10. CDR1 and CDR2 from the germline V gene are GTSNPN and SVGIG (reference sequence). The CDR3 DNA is TGTGCCTCGACTCCCTGGGACAGAGAAGCTTTCTTT. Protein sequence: CASTPWDREAFF.

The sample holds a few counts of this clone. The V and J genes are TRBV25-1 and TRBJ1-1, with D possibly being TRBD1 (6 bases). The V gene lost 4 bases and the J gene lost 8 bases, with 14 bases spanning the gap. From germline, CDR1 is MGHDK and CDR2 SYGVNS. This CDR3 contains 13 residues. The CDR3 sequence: CASSGTATFEAFF. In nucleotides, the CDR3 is TGTGCCAGCAGTGGGACAGCAACTTTCGAAGCTTTCTTT.

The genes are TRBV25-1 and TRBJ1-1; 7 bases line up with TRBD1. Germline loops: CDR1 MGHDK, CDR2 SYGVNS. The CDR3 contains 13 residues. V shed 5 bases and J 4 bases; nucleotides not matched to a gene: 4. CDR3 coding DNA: TGTGCCAGCAGTCTGCCAGGGGGCACTGAAGCTTTCTTT. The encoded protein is CASSLPGGTEAFF.

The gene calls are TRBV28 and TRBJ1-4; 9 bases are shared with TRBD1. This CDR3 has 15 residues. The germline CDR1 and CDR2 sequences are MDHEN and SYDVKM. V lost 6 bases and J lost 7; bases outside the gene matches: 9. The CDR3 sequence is CASRDIQGASEKLFF. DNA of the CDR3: TGTGCCAGCAGAGATATACAGGGGGCGAGTGAAAAACTGTTTTTT. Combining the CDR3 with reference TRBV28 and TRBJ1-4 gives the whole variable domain DVKVTQSSRYLVKRTGEKVFLECVQDMDHENMFWYRQDPGLGLRLIYFSYDVKMKEKGDIPEGYSVSREKKERFSLILESASTNQTSMYLCASRDIQGASEKLFFGSGTQLSVL.

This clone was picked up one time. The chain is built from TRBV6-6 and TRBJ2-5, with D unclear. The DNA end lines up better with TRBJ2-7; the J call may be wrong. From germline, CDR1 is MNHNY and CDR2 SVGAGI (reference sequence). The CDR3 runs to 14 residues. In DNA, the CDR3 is TGTGCCAGCAATCGATTCCCGAGCTCCTACGAGCAGTACTTC. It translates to CASNRFPSSYEQYF.

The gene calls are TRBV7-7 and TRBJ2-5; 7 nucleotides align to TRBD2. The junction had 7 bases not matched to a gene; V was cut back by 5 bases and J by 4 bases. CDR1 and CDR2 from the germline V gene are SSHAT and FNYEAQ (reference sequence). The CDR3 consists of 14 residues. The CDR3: CASSNRLAGETQYF. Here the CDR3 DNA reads TGTGCCAGCAGCAACCGACTAGCAGGAGAGACCCAGTACTTC.

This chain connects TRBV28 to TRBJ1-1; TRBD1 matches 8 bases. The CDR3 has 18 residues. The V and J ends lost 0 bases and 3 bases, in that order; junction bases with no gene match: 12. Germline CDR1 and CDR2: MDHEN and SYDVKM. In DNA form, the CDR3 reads TGTGCCAGCAGTTTATGGGGCACAGGGGGGGCGCGATACACTGAAGCTTTCTTT. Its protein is CASSLWGTGGARYTEAFF.

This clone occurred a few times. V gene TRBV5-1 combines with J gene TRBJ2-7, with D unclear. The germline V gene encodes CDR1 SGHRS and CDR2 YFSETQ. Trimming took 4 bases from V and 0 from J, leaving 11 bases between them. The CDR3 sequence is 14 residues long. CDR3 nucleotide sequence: TGCGCCAGCAGCCCCCGTGCGGACTCCTACGAGCAGTACTTC. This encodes CASSPRADSYEQYF.

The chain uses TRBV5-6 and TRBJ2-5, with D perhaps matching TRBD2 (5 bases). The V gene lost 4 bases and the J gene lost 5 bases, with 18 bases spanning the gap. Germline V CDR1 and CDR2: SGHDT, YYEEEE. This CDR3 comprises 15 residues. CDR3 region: CASSPNGGLRETQYF. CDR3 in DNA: TGTGCCAGCAGCCCTAATGGAGGCCTTAGGGAGACCCAGTACTTC. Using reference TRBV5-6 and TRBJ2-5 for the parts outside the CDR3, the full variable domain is DAGVTQSPTHLIKTRGQQVTLRCSPKSGHDTVSWYQQALGQGPQFIFQYYEEEERQRGNFPDRFSGHQFPNYSSELNVNALLLGDSALYLCASSPNGGLRETQYFGPGTRLLVL.

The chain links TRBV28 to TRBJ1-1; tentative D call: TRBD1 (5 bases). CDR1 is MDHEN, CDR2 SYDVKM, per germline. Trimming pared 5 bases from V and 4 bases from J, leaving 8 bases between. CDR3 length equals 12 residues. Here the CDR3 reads CASSTGGTEAFF. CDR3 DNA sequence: TGTGCCAGCAGTACCGGGGGCACTGAAGCTTTCTTT.

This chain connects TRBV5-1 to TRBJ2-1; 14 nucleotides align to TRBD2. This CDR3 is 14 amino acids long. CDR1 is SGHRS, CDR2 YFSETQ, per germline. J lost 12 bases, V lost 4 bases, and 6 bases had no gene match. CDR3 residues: CASSQGLAGEWQFF. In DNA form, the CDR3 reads TGCGCCAGCAGCCAGGGACTAGCGGGAGAGTGGCAGTTCTTC.

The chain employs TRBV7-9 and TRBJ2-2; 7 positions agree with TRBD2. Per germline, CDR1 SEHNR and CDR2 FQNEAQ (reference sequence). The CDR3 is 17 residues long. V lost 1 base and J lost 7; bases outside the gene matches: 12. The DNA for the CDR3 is TGTGCCAGCAGCTTAGGGGGTCGCGGGAGAGGTGACGGGGAGCTGTTTTTT. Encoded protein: CASSLGGRGRGDGELFF.